The sequence of this T cell receptor (beta chain) was determined in a study of vaccination effects on CD4 cells after COVID-19. Turning to the study itself: Participants each got two BNT162b2 or mRNA-1273 vaccine doses. Specimens were obtained from a couple of convalescent patients 16 days and one week prior to vaccination. Study-level results: Late post-vaccination samples showed marked contraction of infection- and vaccine-induced clones.

From germline, CDR1 is SGHNT and CDR2 YYREEE (reference sequence). Trimming left V 0 bases short and J 4 bases short, with 14 bases between. The CDR3 is 15 residues long. Antigen-specific CD4+ T cell clonotypes were called by their expansion after viral peptide-pool culture in ViraFEST. At the end of roughly 9 days of culture, CD4+ T cells were isolated. The person had a PCR-confirmed SARS-CoV-2 infection during March to December 2020. Culturing of around 1.9 million PBMC per well took place with around 9 IU/ml IL-2 and approximately 10 ug/ml peptides. This table comes from immunoSEQ multiplex PCR, and its TCRdb copy is limited to in-frame clones, with some not included. Of tens of thousands of clones in the sample, 65% to 85% were seen once. A word on this clone: Its antigen is currently unknown.

This receptor was identified in a human donor who had a prior SARS-CoV-2 infection. The sequencing here drew on CD4+ T cells from PBMCs cultured with HCoV-NL63 spike peptides, taken before COVID-19 vaccination. This chain joins TRBV5-4 and TRBJ2-7, with D possibly matching TRBD2 (7 bases). The CDR3 loop reads CASSLAGGLRYEQYF. The CDR3 DNA follows: TGTGCCAGCAGCTTGGCCGGGGGGCTTAGGTACGAGCAGTACTTC.